This T cell receptor (beta chain) was identified during a study of TIL therapy for anti-PD-1-resistant metastatic lung cancer. This was the immunoSEQ v3 assay. Profiled with immunoSEQ multiplex PCR; TCRdb holds only in-frame clones, not every one. The sample holds 45,000 to 60,000 clones, 55% to 75% seen once. The CDR3 covers 19 residues. The germline V gene has CDR1 SGHVS and CDR2 FQNEAQ. V lost 1 base to trimming and J lost 0 bases; unmatched junction nucleotides: 14. Time point denoted: pre-treatment sample, taken before nivolumab and TIL therapy. The tumor samples were excised metastases, mostly pleural nodules or supraclavicular lymph nodes.

The V gene is TRBV7-8, the J gene TRBJ1-1; 7 bases match TRBD1. The sample consisted of tumor tissue, taken at baseline. The receptor comes from a person between 25 and 80 years old with non-small cell lung cancer. The CDR3 nucleotides are TGTGCCAGCAGCTTAGTGTCATTGACAGGGCTCGGAATGAACACTGAAGCTTTCTTT. This gives the protein CASSLVSLTGLGMNTEAFF.